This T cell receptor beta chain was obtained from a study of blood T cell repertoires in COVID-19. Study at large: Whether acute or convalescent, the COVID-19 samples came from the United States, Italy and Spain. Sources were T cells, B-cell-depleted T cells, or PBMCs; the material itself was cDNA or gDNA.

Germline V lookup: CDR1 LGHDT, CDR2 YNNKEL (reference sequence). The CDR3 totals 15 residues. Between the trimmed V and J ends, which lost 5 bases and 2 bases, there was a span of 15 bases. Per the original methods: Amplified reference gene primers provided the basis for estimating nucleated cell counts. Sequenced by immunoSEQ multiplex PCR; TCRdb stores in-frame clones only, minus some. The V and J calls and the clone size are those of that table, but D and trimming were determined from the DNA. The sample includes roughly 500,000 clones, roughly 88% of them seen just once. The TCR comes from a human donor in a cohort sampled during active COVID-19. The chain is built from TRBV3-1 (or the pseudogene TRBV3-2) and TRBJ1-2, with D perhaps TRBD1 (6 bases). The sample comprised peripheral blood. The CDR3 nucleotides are TGTGCCAGCAGCGATGGGTGGGGGCGCAACTATGGCTACACCTTC. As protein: CASSDGWGRNYGYTF.